A selection of T cell receptor beta chains follows, all from one sample in a study of liver allograft versus peripheral blood T cells. TCRdb used MiXCR to reprocess the reads, holding one entry per CDR3 protein. Found here are over 2,500 distinct CDR3 sequences, roughly 15% of them singletons; the top ten hold 20% to 25%. These receptor sequences come from a human patient who had a liver transplant. The graft donor may account for some of the T cells. CDR3s include the opening cysteine and the closing phenylalanine or tryptophan. The D gene is left open where the match is weak. The size field reads once, few, many or a size class.

clone_size j_call d_call v_call cdr3_aa cdr3_nt
many TRBJ2-7 TRBD1 TRBV7-9 CASSYPDRDGSYEQYF TGTGCCAGCAGCTACCCGGACAGGGACGGGTCGTACGAGCAGTACTTC
medium-sized TRBJ2-7 . TRBV19 CASSPSRITTNYEQYF TGTGCCAGTAGTCCAAGTAGGATCACTACCAATTACGAGCAGTACTTC
medium-sized TRBJ2-7 . TRBV18 CASSENRALYEQYF TGTGCCAGCTCAGAAAACAGGGCACTCTACGAGCAGTACTTC
medium-sized TRBJ1-5 . TRBV24-1 CATSDLLGQASSNQPQHF TGTGCCACCAGTGATTTGCTGGGGCAGGCAAGCAGCAATCAGCCCCAGCATTTT
few TRBJ1-1 . TRBV14 CASSPRVRNTEAFF TGTGCCAGCAGCCCCAGGGTGAGGAACACTGAAGCTTTCTTT
medium-sized TRBJ1-5 . TRBV13 CASTRGGHQPQHF TGTGCCAGCACCAGAGGGGGACATCAGCCCCAGCATTTT
many TRBJ1-5 TRBD1 TRBV5-6 CASSFGTGVQPQHF TGTGCCAGCAGCTTCGGGACAGGGGTCCAGCCCCAGCATTTT
few TRBJ2-7 . TRBV5-6 CASSFGSYEQYF TGTGCCAGCAGCTTTGGCAGCTACGAGCAGTACTTC
many TRBJ1-5 . TRBV27 CASSQGNQPQHF TGTGCCAGCAGCCAGGGGAATCAGCCCCAGCATTTT
once TRBJ2-7 . TRBV5-1 CASSLAYGGSYEQYF TGCGCCAGCAGCTTGGCCTATGGAGGCTCCTACGAGCAGTACTTC
medium-sized TRBJ2-3 . TRBV18 CASSPPDPDTQYF TGTGCCAGCTCACCCCCAGATCCAGATACGCAGTATTTT
once TRBJ1-1 . TRBV5-3 CARSLGMGTEAFF TGTGCCAGAAGCTTGGGTATGGGCACTGAAGCTTTCTTT
medium-sized TRBJ1-1 . TRBV19 CAARTGNTEAFF TGTGCCGCACGTACAGGGAACACTGAAGCTTTCTTT
once TRBJ2-7 . TRBV14 CASSQESEEQYF TGTGCCAGCAGCCAAGAATCCGAGGAGCAGTACTTC
medium-sized TRBJ2-7 . TRBV19 CASSIGGGNYEQYF TGTGCCAGTAGTATTGGTGGGGGAAACTACGAGCAGTACTTC
large TRBJ2-5 . TRBV5-6 CASTMTGRETQYF TGTGCCAGCACCATGACAGGGAGGGAGACCCAGTACTTC
medium-sized TRBJ2-5 TRBD2 TRBV6-5 CASSPLLAIQETQYF TGTGCCAGCAGTCCCTTACTAGCGATTCAAGAGACCCAGTACTTC
medium-sized TRBJ1-5 . TRBV27 CASSSGQEGQPQHF TGTGCCAGCAGTTCAGGGCAGGAGGGTCAGCCCCAGCATTTT
medium-sized TRBJ1-3 . TRBV6-1 CASFGGRHGNTIYF TGTGCCAGCTTTGGGGGCAGGCATGGAAACACCATATATTTT